Listed here are 28 T cell receptor beta chains from one sample, sequenced in a study of siplizumab effects on memory and regulatory T cells. The method was immunoSEQ multiplex PCR; TCRdb's version includes in-frame clones alone and lacks a portion of them. The sample comprises about 72,000 clones, roughly 89% of which are singletons, and approximately 28% rests with the top ten. Material: CD8+ T cells sorted from blood. These receptors all stem from a human donor in good health.

The chain combines TRBV15 with TRBJ1-1, with D uncertain. This CDR3 contains 13 residues. Trimming pared 6 bases from V and 1 base from J, leaving 9 bases between. Germline V CDR1 and CDR2: LNHNV, YYDKDF (reference sequence). This chain's CDR3 is CATSSVGNTEAFF. Written as DNA, the CDR3 is TGTGCCACCAGTAGCGTAGGGAACACTGAAGCTTTCTTT.

The chain recombines TRBV12-5 with TRBJ1-1; D perhaps matches TRBD1 (5 bases). The V end was cut by 3 bases, the J end by 8 bases, with 10 bases between. The CDR3 has 12 amino acids. Germline loops: CDR1 LGHNT, CDR2 FRNRAP. The CDR3 sequence: CASGFRGEEAFF. The CDR3 bases are TGTGCTAGTGGTTTCCGGGGGGAGGAAGCTTTCTTT. The full variable domain, in which reference TRBV12-5 and TRBJ1-1 provide the parts outside the CDR3, is DARVTQTPRHKVTEMGQEVTMRCQPILGHNTVFWYRQTMMQGLELLAYFRNRAPLDDSGMPKDRFSAEMPDATLATLKIQPSEPRDSAVYFCASGFRGEEAFFGQGTRLTVV.

The gene calls are TRBV6-5 and TRBJ2-1; the D gene could be TRBD1 or TRBD2 (5 bases each). The CDR3 is 15 amino acids. The ends were cut back, 6 bases at V and 3 bases at J, with 15 bases in the middle. Germline values: CDR1 MNHEY, CDR2 SVGAGI. As DNA, the CDR3 is TGTGCCAGCAGCCCCCAAGGGACCCTCTACAATGAGCAGTTCTTC. It yields the protein CASSPQGTLYNEQFF.

The chain has TRBV7-8 and TRBJ1-4; D remains unclear. Germline CDR1 SGHVS, CDR2 FQNEAQ. The CDR3 consists of 17 residues. V lost 5 bases and J lost 1, with 17 bases in between. The CDR3 is CASSPPQGRVTNEKLFF. As DNA, the CDR3 is TGTGCCAGCAGCCCCCCACAAGGGCGGGTAACTAATGAAAAACTGTTTTTT.

Only one count was recorded for this clone. This chain joins TRBV5-6 and TRBJ1-5; D is possibly TRBD1 (5 bases). The V and J ends lost 0 bases and 1 base respectively, with 11 bases between them. Germline V CDR1 and CDR2: SGHDT, YYEEEE. This CDR3 region has 16 residues. The CDR3 sequence is CASSLDGGSSNQPQHF. The CDR3 bases are TGTGCCAGCAGCTTGGACGGGGGTTCGAGCAATCAGCCCCAGCATTTT. Looking up the rest from reference TRBV5-6 and TRBJ1-5 gives the full variable domain: DAGVTQSPTHLIKTRGQQVTLRCSPKSGHDTVSWYQQALGQGPQFIFQYYEEEERQRGNFPDRFSGHQFPNYSSELNVNALLLGDSALYLCASSLDGGSSNQPQHFGDGTRLSIL.

The V gene is TRBV18, the J gene TRBJ2-7; 8 nucleotides line up with TRBD1. This CDR3 has 15 amino acids. After removal of 3 bases from V and 2 bases from J, the junction contained 6 bases not matched to a gene. CDR1 and CDR2 (germline): KGHSH, LQKENI. DNA for the CDR3: TGTGCCAGCTCACCTGGTTGGACAGGGACCTACGAGCAGTACTTC. As protein: CASSPGWTGTYEQYF.

V gene TRBV7-9 combines with J gene TRBJ2-2; D is tentatively TRBD1 or TRBD2 (5 bases each). The CDR3 has 15 residues. The V gene's germline CDR1 is SEHNR and CDR2 FQNEAQ (reference sequence). V lost 6 bases and J lost 7, with 18 bases in between. The CDR3 sequence is CASRIRDLGFGELFF. CDR3 coding DNA: TGTGCCAGCAGGATCCGGGACCTAGGGTTCGGGGAGCTGTTTTTT.

The chain joins TRBV2 to TRBJ2-3; D is uncertain. Germline assignment: CDR1 SNHLY and CDR2 FYNNEI. The CDR3 covers 13 residues. Trimming took 7 bases from V and 2 from J, leaving 10 bases between them. The CDR3 sequence is CASITSHTDTQYF. The DNA of the CDR3 is TGTGCCAGCATAACGTCCCACACAGATACGCAGTATTTT.

The V call is TRBV6-5, the J call TRBJ1-1; 7 nucleotides agree with TRBD1. CDR1 is MNHEY, CDR2 SVGAGI, per germline. Unmatched junction bases numbered 10, after V lost 8 bases and J lost 1 base. This CDR3 region has 15 residues. CDR3 nucleotides: TGTGCCAGCCATAGACAGGGATGGAAGAACACTGAAGCTTTCTTT. It translates to CASHRQGWKNTEAFF.

In regard to this clone: An end of the junction does not agree with germline; a read error may underlie this. V gene TRBV5-3 combines with J gene TRBJ2-7; D is unclear. TRBV5-3 is sorted into the ORF group, with uncertain function. The CDR3 spans 14 residues. CDR3 nucleotides: TGTGCCAGCAGCTTGTGGTTCACTGACTACGAGCAGTACTTC. This sequence encodes CASSLWFTDYEQYF.

This rearrangement joins TRBV4-2 to TRBJ2-3; no reliable D call. V was shortened by 1 base and J by 3 bases, with 5 bases between the two germline ends. The CDR3 spans 13 residues. CDR1 is LGHNA, CDR2 YNFKEQ, per germline. CDR3: CASSQGMTDTQYF. The CDR3 bases are TGTGCCAGCAGCCAAGGAATGACAGATACGCAGTATTTT.

The gene calls are TRBV15 and TRBJ1-5; the D gene is possibly TRBD1 (5 bases). CDR1 and CDR2 (germline): LNHNV, YYDKDF (reference sequence). The V and J ends lost 5 bases and 1 base respectively, with 9 bases between them. This CDR3 has 14 amino acids. In nucleotides, the CDR3 is TGTGCCACCAGCGTTTGGGACAGCAATCAGCCCCAGCATTTT. Translating gives CATSVWDSNQPQHF.

V and J are TRBV6-4 and TRBJ2-1; 13 nucleotides line up with TRBD2. Losses at the gene ends were 2 bases for V and 7 bases for J; bases not matched to a gene: 5. This CDR3 spans 16 amino acids. Germline CDR1 MRHNA, CDR2 SNTAGT. The CDR3 reads CASSDQGTSGVNEQFF. CDR3 nucleotides: TGTGCCAGCAGTGACCAGGGGACTAGCGGGGTGAATGAGCAGTTCTTC.

On this clone itself: A junction boundary mismatches the germline segment, possibly from a read error. The chain links TRBV6-4 to TRBJ1-1; perhaps TRBD1 as D (5 bases). This CDR3 spans 14 amino acids. Germline V lookup: CDR1 MRHNA, CDR2 SNTAGT. The CDR3 bases are TGTGCCAGCAGTCCCCTGTCAGGGAACGCTGAAGCTTTCTTT. Translated: CASSPLSGNAEAFF.

This rearrangement joins TRBV5-1 to TRBJ1-2; TRBD1 matches 7 bases. The CDR3 covers 14 residues. The germline V gene encodes CDR1 SGHRS and CDR2 YFSETQ. V lost 3 bases and J lost 6; bases outside the gene matches: 8. The CDR3 coding sequence is TGCGCCAGCAGCTCTCAGACAGGGTTGGATGGCTACACCTTC. Protein sequence: CASSSQTGLDGYTF.

The chain couples TRBV7-9 to TRBJ2-3; 9 nucleotides line up with TRBD2. V dropped 4 bases and J dropped 9; count of bases not matched to a gene: 8. Germline CDR1 is SEHNR and CDR2 is FQNEAQ (reference sequence). This CDR3 comprises 14 residues. Here the CDR3 reads CASSSPSGVWTQYF. CDR3 in DNA: TGTGCCAGCAGCTCGCCTAGCGGGGTATGGACGCAGTATTTT.

V and J are TRBV6-1 and TRBJ2-2; tentatively, D is TRBD1 or TRBD2 (5 bases each). The germline gives CDR1 MNHNS, CDR2 SASEGT. The CDR3 has 12 residues. V was pared by 10 bases and J by 5 bases, with 11 bases between. The CDR3 coding sequence is TGTGCCACCCTCGGGGCAACCGGGGAGCTGTTTTTT. Protein product: CATLGATGELFF.

The J gene is TRBJ1-3, the V gene TRBV5-1, with 7 positions matching TRBD1. Unmatched junction bases numbered 7, after V lost 0 bases and J lost 4 bases. Per germline, CDR1 SGHRS and CDR2 YFSETQ. CDR3 length equals 16 residues. This CDR3 reads CASSLEGTAEGNTIYF. The CDR3 coding sequence is TGCGCCAGCAGCTTGGAGGGGACAGCGGAGGGAAACACCATATATTTT.

The V call is TRBV2, the J call TRBJ1-3; D is unresolved. V lost 3 bases, J lost 1 base, and 10 bases lay in between. CDR1 is SNHLY and CDR2 is FYNNEI in the germline V gene. The CDR3 has 15 amino acids. The CDR3 DNA reads TGTGCCAGCAGTGAGCAGTCGGGATCTGGAAACACCATATATTTT. Residues: CASSEQSGSGNTIYF.

This clone was found once. The genes are TRBV27 and TRBJ2-3, with no clear D. V lost 1 base, J lost 2 bases, and 7 bases lay in between. CDR3 length: 14 residues. The germline V gene encodes CDR1 MNHEY and CDR2 SMNVEV (reference sequence). CDR3 protein: CASSLLDHTDTQYF. In DNA form, the CDR3 reads TGTGCCAGCAGTTTATTAGACCACACAGATACGCAGTATTTT.

This rearrangement joins TRBV30 to TRBJ1-1; D call uncertain. CDR3 size: 10 residues. The V and J ends lost 6 bases and 5 bases respectively, with 7 bases between them. The V gene's germline CDR1 is GTSNPN and CDR2 SVGIG (reference sequence). The CDR3 DNA reads TGTGCCTGTGAGGGAACTGAAGCTTTCTTT. This gives the protein CACEGTEAFF.

The CDR3 nucleotides read TGCGCCAGCAGCCAAGGATCTAGGACCGCGGACATATATTTT. It specifies CASSQGSRTADIYF. V gene TRBV4-1 combines with J gene TRBJ1-3; no clear D. Per germline, CDR1 MGHRA and CDR2 YSYEKL. V shed 1 base and J shed 12 bases, with 16 bases lying between them. CDR3 length equals 14 residues.

The chain uses TRBV5-1 and TRBJ2-3; unclear D gene. The CDR3 sequence is 15 residues long. V dropped 5 bases and J dropped 0 bases, with 13 bases sitting between them. CDR1 is SGHRS and CDR2 is YFSETQ in the germline V gene. The CDR3 sequence: CASREIFPSTDTQYF. Here the CDR3 DNA reads TGCGCCAGCAGAGAAATTTTCCCCAGCACAGATACGCAGTATTTT.

The chain links TRBV5-1 to TRBJ1-1, with 10 bases identical to TRBD1. Germline CDR1 and CDR2: SGHRS and YFSETQ. The CDR3 loop spans 16 amino acids. Losses at the gene ends were 3 bases for V and 1 base for J; bases not matched to a gene: 6. The CDR3: CASSWGTGAENTEAFF. For the CDR3, the DNA is TGCGCCAGCAGCTGGGGGACAGGGGCGGAGAACACTGAAGCTTTCTTT.

A word on this clone: Relative to the germline gene, one junction end is altered; a read error may explain this. The gene calls are TRBV4-1 and TRBJ1-1, with 7 bases fitting TRBD1. Germline V gene lookup returns CDR1 MGHRA and CDR2 YSYEKL. CDR3 size: 16 residues. CDR3 DNA sequence: TGCGCCAACAGCCCCGCACCGACAGGGCGCGAAGGTGAAGCTTTCTTT. Amino acid sequence: CANSPAPTGREGEAFF.

This chain links TRBV2 with TRBJ2-5; D possibly corresponds to TRBD1 (5 bases). Trimming removed 3 bases from V and 3 bases from J, with 8 bases in between. Germline V gene lookup returns CDR1 SNHLY and CDR2 FYNNEI. This CDR3 has 13 amino acids. The CDR3 DNA is TGTGCCAGCAGTGAGGCCAGGGAAGAGACCCAGTACTTC. Encoded protein: CASSEAREETQYF. The full variable domain, its missing parts supplied by reference TRBV2 and TRBJ2-5, is EPEVTQTPSHQVTQMGQEVILRCVPISNHLYFYWYRQILGQKVEFLVSFYNNEISEKSEIFDDQFSVERPDGSNFTLKIRSTKLEDSAMYFCASSEAREETQYFGPGTRLLVL.

The V call is TRBV6-6, the J call TRBJ2-1, with D unclear. This CDR3 is 13 amino acids long. CDR1 and CDR2 (germline): MNHNY, SVGAGI (reference sequence). Deletions cut 3 bases from V and 9 bases from J, with 12 bases between. CDR3 loop: CASSYEVHGEQFF. In nucleotides, the CDR3 is TGTGCCAGCAGTTATGAGGTACACGGTGAGCAGTTCTTC.

V gene TRBV2 combines with J gene TRBJ2-3; 7 bases map to TRBD1. CDR1 is SNHLY and CDR2 is FYNNEI in the germline V gene. The junction had 18 bases not matched to a gene; V was cut back by 7 bases and J by 5 bases. This CDR3 is 17 amino acids long. DNA of the CDR3: TGTGCCAGCAACCTCCCAAGCAGGGGACAGCCCCTAGATACGCAGTATTTT. It specifies CASNLPSRGQPLDTQYF.